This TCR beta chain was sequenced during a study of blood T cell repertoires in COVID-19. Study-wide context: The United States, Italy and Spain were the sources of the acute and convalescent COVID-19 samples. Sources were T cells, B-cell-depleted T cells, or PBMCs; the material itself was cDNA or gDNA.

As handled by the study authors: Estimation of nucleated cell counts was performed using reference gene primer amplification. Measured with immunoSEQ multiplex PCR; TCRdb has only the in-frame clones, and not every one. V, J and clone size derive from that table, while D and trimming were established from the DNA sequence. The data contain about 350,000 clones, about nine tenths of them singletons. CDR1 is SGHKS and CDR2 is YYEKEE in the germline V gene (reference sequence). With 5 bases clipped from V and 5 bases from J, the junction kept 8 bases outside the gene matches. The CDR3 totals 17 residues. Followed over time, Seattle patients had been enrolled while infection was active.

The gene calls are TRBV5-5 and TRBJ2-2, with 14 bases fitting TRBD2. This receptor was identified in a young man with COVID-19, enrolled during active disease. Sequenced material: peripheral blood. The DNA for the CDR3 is TGTGCCAGCAGACCGGGACTAGCGGGAGCCCGTACCGGGGAGCTGTTTTTT. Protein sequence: CASRPGLAGARTGELFF.